This TCR beta chain was sequenced for a study of T cell repertoires in cytomegalovirus infection (dated by TCRdb to the late 2010s). Regarding the complete study: Because public TCR beta signatures pointed to carriage of CMV infection together with the matching HLA type, the HLA type of each donor mattered for the analysis. Results and caveats for the whole study, not just this receptor: In the ex vivo response, HLA-C-restricted CMV-specific TCR beta clonotypes were dominant, and in two of eight donors the single most frequent clonotype came from this HLA-C-restricted group. In both this cohort and an independent roughly 400-donor cohort, the cumulative frequency of public TCR beta family members distinguished carriers of CMV infection plus the relevant HLA type.

V ends up 6 bases short and J 9 bases short, with an unmatched junction base count of 5. The CDR3 runs 13 residues from the cysteine to the phenylalanine. The read is trimmed to its CDR3 DNA, 39 bases read in frame from base 1. According to the germline V gene, CDR1 reads SQVTM and CDR2 reads ANQGSEA. The instrument given in TCRdb is Illumina HiSeq 1500. TCRdb reprocessing: public reads trimmed at Q25 with fastp, clones called with MiXCR, in-frame beta chains kept. Every CDR3 protein is listed once, alongside the most common genes and DNA of its rows. In all, the sample holds some 180,000 distinct CDR3 sequences, and roughly 9.8% of those were seen once. The ten largest make up approximately 4.3% of the sample. This clonotype has more than one count but fewer than ten. Which antigen it targets is not known. No quality values exist for individual bases; no much larger clone is one base distant.

The sequenced material came from PBMCs. This clonotype was obtained from a human donor in good health (CMV status not recorded). Some clones in this sample may be carry-over from other donors' samples. The chain is assembled from TRBV29-1 and TRBJ2-5; the central 15 bases match TRBD2. The CDR3 is CSVAGTSGGPQYF. Here is the DNA: TGCAGCGTCGCCGGGACTAGCGGGGGGCCCCAGTACTTC.